This T cell receptor (beta chain) was recovered during a study of shared clonotypes between healthy human individuals. Healthy and HIV-negative, the adult donors had no recent acute infections or vaccinations. Every immunoSEQ plate was one replicate of a subset's evenly spread DNA. The DNA input per sorted-subset replicate PCR was 200 ng, corresponding to 32,000 or so T cell genomes. Using immunoSEQ multiplex PCR, the repertoire was profiled, and TCRdb retains in-frame clones only, with some absent. The table has 2 million to 2.5 million clones, 85% to 95% seen once; the top ten hold roughly 0.36%. V lost 2 bases and J 4 bases, leaving 11 bases between the germline ends. Germline V lookup: CDR1 KGHSH, CDR2 LQKENI. The CDR3 length is 15 residues.

This TCR was sampled from a man aged 18 to 35 in good health. Some clones in this sample may be carry-over from other donors' samples. The chain uses TRBV18 and TRBJ2-2; maybe TRBD2 (6 bases). The sequenced sample was naive CD4+ T cells from PBMCs. Subset reported: CD45RA+ positively selected. DNA of the CDR3: TGTGCCAGCTCACCATTCCGGGAGCCCACCGGGGAGCTGTTTTTT. This sequence encodes CASSPFREPTGELFF.